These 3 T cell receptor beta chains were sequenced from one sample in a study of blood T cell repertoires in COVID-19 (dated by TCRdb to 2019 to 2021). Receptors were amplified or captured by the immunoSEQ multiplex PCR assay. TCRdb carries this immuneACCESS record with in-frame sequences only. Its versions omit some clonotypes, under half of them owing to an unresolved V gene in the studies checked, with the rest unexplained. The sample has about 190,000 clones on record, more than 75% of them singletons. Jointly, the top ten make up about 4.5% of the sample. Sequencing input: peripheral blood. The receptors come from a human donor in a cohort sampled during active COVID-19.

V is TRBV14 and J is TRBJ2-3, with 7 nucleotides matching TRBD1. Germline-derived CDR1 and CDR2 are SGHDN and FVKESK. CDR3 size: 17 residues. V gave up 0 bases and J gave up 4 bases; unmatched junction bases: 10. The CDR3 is CASSQDRGPSLADTQYF. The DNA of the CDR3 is TGTGCCAGCAGCCAAGATAGGGGGCCGTCGTTGGCAGATACGCAGTATTTT.

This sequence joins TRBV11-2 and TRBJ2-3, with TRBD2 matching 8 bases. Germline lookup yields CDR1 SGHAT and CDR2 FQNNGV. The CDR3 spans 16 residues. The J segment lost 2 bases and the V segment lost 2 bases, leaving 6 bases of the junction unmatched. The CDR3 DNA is TGTGCCAGCAGCTTATCCAGCGGGGGAAACACAGATACGCAGTATTTT. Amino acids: CASSLSSGGNTDTQYF.

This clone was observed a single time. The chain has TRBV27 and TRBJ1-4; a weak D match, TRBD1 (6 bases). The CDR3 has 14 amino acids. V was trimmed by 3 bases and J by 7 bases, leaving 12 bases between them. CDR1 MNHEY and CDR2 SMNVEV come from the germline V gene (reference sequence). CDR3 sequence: CASSLEGGGEKLFF. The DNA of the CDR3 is TGTGCCAGCAGTTTGGAGGGGGGGGGTGAAAAACTGTTTTTT. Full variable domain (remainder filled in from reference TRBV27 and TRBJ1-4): EAQVTQNPRYLITVTGKKLTVTCSQNMNHEYMSWYRQDPGLGLRQIYYSMNVEVTDKGDVPEGYKVSRKEKRNFPLILESPSPNQTSLYFCASSLEGGGEKLFFGSGTQLSVL.